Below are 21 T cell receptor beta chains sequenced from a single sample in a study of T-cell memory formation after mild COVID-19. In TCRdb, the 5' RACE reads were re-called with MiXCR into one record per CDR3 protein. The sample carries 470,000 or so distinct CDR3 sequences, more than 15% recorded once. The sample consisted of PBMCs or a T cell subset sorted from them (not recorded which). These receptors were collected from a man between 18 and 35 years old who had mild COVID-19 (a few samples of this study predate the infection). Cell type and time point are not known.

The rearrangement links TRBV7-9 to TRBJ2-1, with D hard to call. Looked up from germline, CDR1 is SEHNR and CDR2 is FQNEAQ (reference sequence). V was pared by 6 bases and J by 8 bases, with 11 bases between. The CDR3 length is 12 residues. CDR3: CASSSLGDEQFF. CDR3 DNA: TGTGCCAGCAGTTCTCTTGGCGATGAGCAGTTCTTC.

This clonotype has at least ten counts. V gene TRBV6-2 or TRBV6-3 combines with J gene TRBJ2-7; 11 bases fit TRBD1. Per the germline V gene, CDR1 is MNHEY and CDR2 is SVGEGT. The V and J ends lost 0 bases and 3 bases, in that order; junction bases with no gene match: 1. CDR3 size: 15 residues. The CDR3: CASSYSGTGGYEQYV. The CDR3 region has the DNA TGTGCCAGCAGTTACTCCGGGACAGGGGGCTACGAGCAGTACGTC.

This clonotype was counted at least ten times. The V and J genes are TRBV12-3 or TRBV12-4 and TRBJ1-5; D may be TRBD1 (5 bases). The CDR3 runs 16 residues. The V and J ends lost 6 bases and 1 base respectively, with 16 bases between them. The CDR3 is CASRSDILGSNQPQHF. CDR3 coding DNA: TGTGCCAGCAGGTCGGACATCCTCGGGAGCAATCAGCCCCAGCATTTT.

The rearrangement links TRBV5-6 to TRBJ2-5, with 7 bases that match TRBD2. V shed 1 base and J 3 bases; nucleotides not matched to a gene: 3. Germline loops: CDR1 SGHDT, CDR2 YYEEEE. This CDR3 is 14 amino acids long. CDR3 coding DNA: TGTGCCAGCAGCTTGAGAGCGGGGAAAGAGACCCAGTACTTC. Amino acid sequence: CASSLRAGKETQYF. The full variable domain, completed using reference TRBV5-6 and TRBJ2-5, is DAGVTQSPTHLIKTRGQQVTLRCSPKSGHDTVSWYQQALGQGPQFIFQYYEEEERQRGNFPDRFSGHQFPNYSSELNVNALLLGDSALYLCASSLRAGKETQYFGPGTRLLVL.

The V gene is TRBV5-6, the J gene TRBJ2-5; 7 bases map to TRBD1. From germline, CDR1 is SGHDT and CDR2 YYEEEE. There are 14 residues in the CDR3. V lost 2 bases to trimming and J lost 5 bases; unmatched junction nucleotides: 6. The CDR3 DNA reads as TGTGCCAGCAGCTTAGGAAGGGGGCCGGAGACCCAGTACTTC. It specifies CASSLGRGPETQYF. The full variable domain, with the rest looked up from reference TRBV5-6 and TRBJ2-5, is DAGVTQSPTHLIKTRGQQVTLRCSPKSGHDTVSWYQQALGQGPQFIFQYYEEEERQRGNFPDRFSGHQFPNYSSELNVNALLLGDSALYLCASSLGRGPETQYFGPGTRLLVL.

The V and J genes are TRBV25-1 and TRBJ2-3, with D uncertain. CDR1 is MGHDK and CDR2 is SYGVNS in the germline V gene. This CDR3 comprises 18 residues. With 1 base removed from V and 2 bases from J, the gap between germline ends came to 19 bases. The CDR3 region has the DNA TGTGCCAGCAGTGAATTAGCCCGTCGAAGGGCACCCACAGATACGCAGTATTTT. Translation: CASSELARRRAPTDTQYF.

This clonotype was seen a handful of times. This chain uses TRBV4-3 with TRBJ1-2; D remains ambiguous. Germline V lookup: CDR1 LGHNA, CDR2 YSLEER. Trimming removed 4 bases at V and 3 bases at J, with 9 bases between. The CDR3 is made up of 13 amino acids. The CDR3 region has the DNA TGCGCCAGCAGCCGGAGTAGGGACTATGGCTACACCTTC. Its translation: CASSRSRDYGYTF.

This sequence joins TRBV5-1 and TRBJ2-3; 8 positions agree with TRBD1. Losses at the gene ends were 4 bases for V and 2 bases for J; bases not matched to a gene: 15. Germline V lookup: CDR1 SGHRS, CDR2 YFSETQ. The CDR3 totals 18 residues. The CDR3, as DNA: TGCGCCAGCAGCGACAGGGGCAGGGATTCCCGATACACAGATACGCAGTATTTT. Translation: CASSDRGRDSRYTDTQYF. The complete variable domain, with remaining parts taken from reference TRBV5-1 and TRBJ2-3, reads KAGVTQTPRYLIKTRGQQVTLSCSPISGHRSVSWYQQTPGQGLQFLFEYFSETQRNKGNFPGRFSGRQFSNSRSEMNVSTLELGDSALYLCASSDRGRDSRYTDTQYFGPGTRLTVL.

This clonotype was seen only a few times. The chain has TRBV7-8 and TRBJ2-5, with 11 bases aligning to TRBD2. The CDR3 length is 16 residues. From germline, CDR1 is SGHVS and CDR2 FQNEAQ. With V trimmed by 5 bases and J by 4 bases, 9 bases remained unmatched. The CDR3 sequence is CASSPIPTSGAETQYF. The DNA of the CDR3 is TGTGCCAGCAGCCCGATCCCGACTAGCGGGGCAGAGACCCAGTACTTC.

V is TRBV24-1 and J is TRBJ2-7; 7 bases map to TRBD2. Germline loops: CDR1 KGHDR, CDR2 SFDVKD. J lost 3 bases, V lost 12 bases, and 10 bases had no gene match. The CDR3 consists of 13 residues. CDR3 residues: CAQAGGGNYEQYF. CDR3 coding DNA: TGTGCCCAGGCAGGCGGGGGTAACTACGAGCAGTACTTC.

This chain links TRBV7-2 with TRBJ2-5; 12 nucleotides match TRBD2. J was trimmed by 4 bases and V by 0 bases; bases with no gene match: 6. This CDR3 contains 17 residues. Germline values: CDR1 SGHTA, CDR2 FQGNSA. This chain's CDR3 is CASSLALLAGGGETQYF. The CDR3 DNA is TGTGCCAGCAGCTTAGCCCTACTAGCGGGGGGAGGAGAGACCCAGTACTTC. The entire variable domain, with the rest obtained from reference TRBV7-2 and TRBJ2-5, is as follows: GAGVSQSPSNKVTEKGKDVELRCDPISGHTALYWYRQSLGQGLEFLIYFQGNSAPDKSGLPSDRFSAERTGGSVSTLTIQRTQQEDSAVYLCASSLALLAGGGETQYFGPGTRLLVL.

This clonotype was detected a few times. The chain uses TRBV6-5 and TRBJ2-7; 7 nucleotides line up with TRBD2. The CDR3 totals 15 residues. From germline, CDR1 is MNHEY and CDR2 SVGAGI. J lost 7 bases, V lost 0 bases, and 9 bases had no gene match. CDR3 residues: CASSYSSGAPREQYF. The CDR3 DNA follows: TGTGCCAGCAGTTACTCAAGCGGGGCGCCTAGGGAGCAGTACTTC.

CDR3 in amino acids: CASSDPGDYGYTF. In nucleotides, the CDR3 is TGTGCCAGCAGTGATCCGGGAGACTATGGCTACACCTTC. The chain has TRBV2 and TRBJ1-2; D is undetermined. The CDR3 sequence is 13 residues long. The V end lost 3 bases, the J end lost 3 bases, and 8 bases lay between the germline ends. The germline V gene encodes CDR1 SNHLY and CDR2 FYNNEI.

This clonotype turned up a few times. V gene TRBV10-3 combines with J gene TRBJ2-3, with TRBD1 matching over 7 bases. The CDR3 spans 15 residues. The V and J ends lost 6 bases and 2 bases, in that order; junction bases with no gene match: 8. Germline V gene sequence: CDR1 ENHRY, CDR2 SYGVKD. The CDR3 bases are TGTGCCATCAGGAAGACAGGGTTGTTCACAGATACGCAGTATTTT. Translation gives CAIRKTGLFTDTQYF.

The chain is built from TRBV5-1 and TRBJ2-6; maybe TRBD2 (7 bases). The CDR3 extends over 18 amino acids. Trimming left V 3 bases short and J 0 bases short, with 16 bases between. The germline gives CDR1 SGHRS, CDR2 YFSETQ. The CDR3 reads CASSSGGGYGSGANVLTF. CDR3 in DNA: TGCGCCAGCAGCTCGGGCGGGGGCTATGGCTCTGGGGCCAACGTCCTGACTTTC. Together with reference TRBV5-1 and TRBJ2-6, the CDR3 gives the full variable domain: KAGVTQTPRYLIKTRGQQVTLSCSPISGHRSVSWYQQTPGQGLQFLFEYFSETQRNKGNFPGRFSGRQFSNSRSEMNVSTLELGDSALYLCASSSGGGYGSGANVLTFGAGSRLTVL.

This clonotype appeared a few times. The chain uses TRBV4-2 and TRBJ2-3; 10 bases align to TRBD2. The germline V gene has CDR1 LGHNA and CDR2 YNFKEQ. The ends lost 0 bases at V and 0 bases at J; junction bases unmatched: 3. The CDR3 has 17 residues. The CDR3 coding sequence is TGTGCCAGCAGCCAAGAGGGTAGCGGGGGGAGCACAGATACGCAGTATTTT. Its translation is CASSQEGSGGSTDTQYF.

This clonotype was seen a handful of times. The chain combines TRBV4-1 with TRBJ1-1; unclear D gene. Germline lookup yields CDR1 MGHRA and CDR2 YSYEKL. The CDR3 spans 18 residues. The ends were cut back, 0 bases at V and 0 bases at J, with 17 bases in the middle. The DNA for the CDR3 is TGCGCCAGCAGCCAAGATTCCGGCAGGACCTTTATGAACACTGAAGCTTTCTTT. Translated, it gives CASSQDSGRTFMNTEAFF.

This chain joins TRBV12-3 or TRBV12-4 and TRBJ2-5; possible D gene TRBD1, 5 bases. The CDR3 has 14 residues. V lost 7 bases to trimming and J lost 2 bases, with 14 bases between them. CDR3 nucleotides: TGTGCCAGCACCCGCAGACAGACTCAAGAGACCCAGTACTTC. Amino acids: CASTRRQTQETQYF.

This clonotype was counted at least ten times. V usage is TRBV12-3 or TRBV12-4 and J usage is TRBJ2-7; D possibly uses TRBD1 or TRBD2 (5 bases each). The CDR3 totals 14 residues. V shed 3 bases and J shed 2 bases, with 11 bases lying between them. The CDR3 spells CASSLGDSAYEQYV. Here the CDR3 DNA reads TGTGCCAGCAGTTTGGGGGATTCCGCCTACGAGCAGTACGTC.

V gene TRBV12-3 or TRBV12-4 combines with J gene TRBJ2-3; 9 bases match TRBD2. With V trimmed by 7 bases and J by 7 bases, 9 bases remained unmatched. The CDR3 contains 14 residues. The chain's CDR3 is CASTPGGGVNTQYF. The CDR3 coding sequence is TGTGCCAGCACCCCCGGCGGGGGGGTAAATACGCAGTATTTT.

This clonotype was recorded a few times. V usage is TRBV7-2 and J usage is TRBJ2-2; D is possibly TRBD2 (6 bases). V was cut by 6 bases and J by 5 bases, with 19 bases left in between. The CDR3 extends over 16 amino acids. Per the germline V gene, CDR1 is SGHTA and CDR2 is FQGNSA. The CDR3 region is CASSLPRTRGTGELFF. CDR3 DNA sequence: TGTGCCAGCAGTTTACCGCGGACACGGGGGACCGGGGAGCTGTTTTTT.